This T cell receptor beta chain is drawn from a study of cytomegalovirus exposure and HLA in healthy donors. Across the study: Among approximately 400 genotyped donors, about 85% fell in the Caucasian-associated ancestry cluster.

Healthy bone marrow donors formed the donor group. Researchers ran the PCR with 60 Vbeta and 13 Jbeta primers. This table comes from immunoSEQ multiplex PCR, and its TCRdb copy is limited to in-frame clones, with some not included. Of 50,000 or so clones listed, roughly 73% were seen once; the top ten hold 2.7%. The receptor comes from a woman in her 40s in good health and CMV-seropositive. Sequencing input: PBMCs.

The CDR3 nucleotides read TGTGCCACCAGCAGACCCCGAGGCTTCCAAGAGACCCAGTACTTC. Protein: CATSRPRGFQETQYF. V usage is TRBV15 and J usage is TRBJ2-5; D not certain. Looked up from germline, CDR1 is LNHNV and CDR2 is YYDKDF (reference sequence). V was cut by 2 bases and J by 1 base, with 11 bases left in between. The CDR3 sequence is 15 residues long.